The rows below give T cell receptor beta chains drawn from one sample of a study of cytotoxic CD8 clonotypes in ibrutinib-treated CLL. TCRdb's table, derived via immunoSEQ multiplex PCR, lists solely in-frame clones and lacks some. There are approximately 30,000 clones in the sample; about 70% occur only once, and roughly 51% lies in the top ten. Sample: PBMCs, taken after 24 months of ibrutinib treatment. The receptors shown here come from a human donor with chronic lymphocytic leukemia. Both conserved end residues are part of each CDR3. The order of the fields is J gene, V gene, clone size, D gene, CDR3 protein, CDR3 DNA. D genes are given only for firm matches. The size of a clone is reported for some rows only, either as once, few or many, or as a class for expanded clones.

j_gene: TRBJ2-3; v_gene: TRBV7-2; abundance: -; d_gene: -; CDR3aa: CASSLGAPGSTTDTQYF; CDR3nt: TGTGCCAGCAGCTTAGGGGCCCCAGGTTCGACCACAGATACGCAGTATTTT
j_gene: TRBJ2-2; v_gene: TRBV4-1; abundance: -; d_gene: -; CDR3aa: CASSRPKNTGELFF; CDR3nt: TGCGCCAGCAGTCGACCCAAGAACACCGGGGAGCTGTTTTTT
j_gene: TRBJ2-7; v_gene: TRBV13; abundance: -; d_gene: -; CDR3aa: CASSLGADSYEQYF; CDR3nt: TGTGCCAGCAGCTTAGGAGCGGACTCCTACGAGCAGTACTTC
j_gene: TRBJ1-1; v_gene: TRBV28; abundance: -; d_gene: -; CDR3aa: CASAAGGVGIRAEAFF; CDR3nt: TGTGCCAGCGCCGCGGGGGGCGTCGGTATCAGGGCTGAAGCTTTCTTT
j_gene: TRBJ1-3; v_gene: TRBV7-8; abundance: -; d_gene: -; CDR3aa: CASSLSRLKTENTIYF; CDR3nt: TGTGCCAGCAGCTTATCCCGACTGAAGACTGAAAACACCATATATTTT
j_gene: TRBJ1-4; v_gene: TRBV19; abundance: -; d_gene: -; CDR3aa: CAKTPQLELWNEKLFF; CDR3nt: TGTGCCAAGACACCCCAGCTAGAACTATGGAATGAAAAACTGTTTTTT
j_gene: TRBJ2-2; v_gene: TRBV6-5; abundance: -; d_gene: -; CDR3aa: CASSRHNTGELFF; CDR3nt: TGTGCCAGCAGCCGACATAACACCGGGGAGCTGTTTTTT
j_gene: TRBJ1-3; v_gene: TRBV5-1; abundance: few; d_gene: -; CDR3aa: CASSLAAGSGNTIYF; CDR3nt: TGCGCCAGCAGCTTGGCGGCAGGGTCTGGAAACACCATATATTTT
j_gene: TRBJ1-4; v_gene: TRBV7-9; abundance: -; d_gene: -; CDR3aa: CASSLQGPAAANEKLFF; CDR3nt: TGTGCCAGCAGCTTACAGGGGCCGGCAGCAGCTAATGAAAAACTGTTTTTT
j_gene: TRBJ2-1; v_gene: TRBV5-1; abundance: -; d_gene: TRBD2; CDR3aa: CASSPLRGGTYNEQFF; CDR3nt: TGCGCCAGCAGCCCCCTGCGCGGGGGTACGTACAATGAGCAGTTCTTC
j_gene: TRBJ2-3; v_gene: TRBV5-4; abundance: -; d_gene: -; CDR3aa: CASSRPIRPGGAGTQYF; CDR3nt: TGTGCCAGCAGCCGCCCCATCAGGCCGGGGGGCGCGGGAACGCAGTATTTT
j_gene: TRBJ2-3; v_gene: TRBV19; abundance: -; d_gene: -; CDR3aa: CASSPVASTDTQYF; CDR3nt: TGTGCCAGTAGCCCAGTTGCTAGCACAGATACGCAGTATTTT
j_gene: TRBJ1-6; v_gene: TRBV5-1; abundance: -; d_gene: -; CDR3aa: CASSLLGDNSPLHF; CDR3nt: TGCGCCAGCAGCTTGTTGGGAGATAATTCACCCCTCCACTTT
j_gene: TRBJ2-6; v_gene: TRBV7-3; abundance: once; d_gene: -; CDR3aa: CASSSGLLGANVLTF; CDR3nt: TGTGCCAGCAGCTCCGGACTTTTGGGGGCCAACGTCCTGACTTTC
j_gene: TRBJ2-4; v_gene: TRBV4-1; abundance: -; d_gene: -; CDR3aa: CASSQVSGEKRNIQYF; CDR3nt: TGCGCCAGCAGCCAAGTATCGGGGGAAAAGAGGAACATTCAGTACTTC
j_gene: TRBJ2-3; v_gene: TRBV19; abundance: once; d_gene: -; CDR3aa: CASLDTNTQYF; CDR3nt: TGTGCCAGCCTGGACACCAATACGCAGTATTTT
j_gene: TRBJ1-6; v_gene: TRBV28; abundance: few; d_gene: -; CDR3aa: CASKIRSYNSPLHF; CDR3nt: TGTGCCAGCAAGATTCGTTCCTATAATTCACCCCTCCACTTT
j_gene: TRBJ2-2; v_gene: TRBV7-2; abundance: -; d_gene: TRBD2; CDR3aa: CASSSLAGGTGELFF; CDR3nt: TGTGCCAGCAGCTCGCTAGCGGGGGGCACCGGGGAGCTGTTTTTT
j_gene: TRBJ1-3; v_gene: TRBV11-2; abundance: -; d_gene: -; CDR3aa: CASSSRRELTASGNTIYF; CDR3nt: TGTGCCAGCAGCTCTCGGCGGGAGCTGACTGCCTCTGGAAACACCATATATTTT
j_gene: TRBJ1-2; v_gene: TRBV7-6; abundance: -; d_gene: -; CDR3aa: CASSLSPRNYGYTF; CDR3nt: TGTGCCAGCAGCTTATCGCCAAGGAACTATGGCTACACCTTC
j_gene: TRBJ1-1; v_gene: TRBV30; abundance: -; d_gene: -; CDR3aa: CAWTRSGGTEAFF; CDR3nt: TGTGCCTGGACCCGGTCGGGGGGTACTGAAGCTTTCTTT
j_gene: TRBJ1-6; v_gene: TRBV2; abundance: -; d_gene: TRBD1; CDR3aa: CASTPPGGNSPLHF; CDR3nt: TGTGCCAGCACCCCCCCAGGGGGGAATTCACCCCTCCACTTT
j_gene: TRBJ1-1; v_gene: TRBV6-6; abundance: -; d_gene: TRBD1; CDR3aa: CASSDDRANTEAFF; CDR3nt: TGTGCCAGCAGTGACGACAGGGCGAACACTGAAGCTTTCTTT
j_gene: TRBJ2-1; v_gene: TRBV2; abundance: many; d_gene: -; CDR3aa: CASSDSVFPGYEQFF; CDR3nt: TGTGCCAGCAGTGATTCAGTCTTTCCGGGCTATGAGCAGTTCTTC
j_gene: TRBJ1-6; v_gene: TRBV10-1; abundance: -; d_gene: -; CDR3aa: CASSEGSSPLHF; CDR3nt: TGCGCCAGCAGTGAAGGGTCCTCACCCCTCCACTTT
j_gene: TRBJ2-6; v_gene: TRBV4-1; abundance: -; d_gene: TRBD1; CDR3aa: CASSPQGATLGGANVLTF; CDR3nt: TGCGCCAGCAGCCCCCAGGGGGCAACTCTGGGAGGGGCCAACGTCCTGACTTTC
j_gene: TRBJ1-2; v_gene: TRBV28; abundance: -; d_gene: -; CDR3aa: CASSHTGYTF; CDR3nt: TGTGCCAGCAGTCACACCGGCTACACCTTC
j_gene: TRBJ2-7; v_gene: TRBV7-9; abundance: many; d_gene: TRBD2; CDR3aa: CASSRPGGEQYF; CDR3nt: TGTGCCAGCAGCCGCCCGGGGGGCGAGCAGTACTTC
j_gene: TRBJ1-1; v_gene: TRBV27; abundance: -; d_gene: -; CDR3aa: CASSEADEAFF; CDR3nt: TGTGCCAGCAGTGAAGCCGATGAAGCTTTCTTT
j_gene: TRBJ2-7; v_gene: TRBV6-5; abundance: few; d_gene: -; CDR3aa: CASSYSTGTLYEQYF; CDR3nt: TGTGCCAGCAGTTACTCAACCGGGACCCTTTACGAGCAGTACTTC